This TCR beta chain was sequenced for a study of technical replicates of blood from several donors. Sequenced by immunoSEQ multiplex PCR; TCRdb stores in-frame clones only, minus some. Seen here are 98,000 or so clones, around 95% observed once, and the top ten hold about 0.21%. Germline V gene data show CDR1 as SEHNR and CDR2 as FQNEAQ (reference sequence). The CDR3 runs 15 residues. The V end lost 2 bases, the J end lost 7 bases, and 17 bases lay between the germline ends. Input material: T cells isolated from PBMCs. This TCR was sampled from a human donor in good health. The genes are TRBV7-9 and TRBJ1-2; no definite D call. CDR3 region: CASSLILSSEGGYTF. CDR3 bases: TGTGCCAGCAGCTTAATCTTGAGTTCCGAGGGTGGCTACACCTTC.